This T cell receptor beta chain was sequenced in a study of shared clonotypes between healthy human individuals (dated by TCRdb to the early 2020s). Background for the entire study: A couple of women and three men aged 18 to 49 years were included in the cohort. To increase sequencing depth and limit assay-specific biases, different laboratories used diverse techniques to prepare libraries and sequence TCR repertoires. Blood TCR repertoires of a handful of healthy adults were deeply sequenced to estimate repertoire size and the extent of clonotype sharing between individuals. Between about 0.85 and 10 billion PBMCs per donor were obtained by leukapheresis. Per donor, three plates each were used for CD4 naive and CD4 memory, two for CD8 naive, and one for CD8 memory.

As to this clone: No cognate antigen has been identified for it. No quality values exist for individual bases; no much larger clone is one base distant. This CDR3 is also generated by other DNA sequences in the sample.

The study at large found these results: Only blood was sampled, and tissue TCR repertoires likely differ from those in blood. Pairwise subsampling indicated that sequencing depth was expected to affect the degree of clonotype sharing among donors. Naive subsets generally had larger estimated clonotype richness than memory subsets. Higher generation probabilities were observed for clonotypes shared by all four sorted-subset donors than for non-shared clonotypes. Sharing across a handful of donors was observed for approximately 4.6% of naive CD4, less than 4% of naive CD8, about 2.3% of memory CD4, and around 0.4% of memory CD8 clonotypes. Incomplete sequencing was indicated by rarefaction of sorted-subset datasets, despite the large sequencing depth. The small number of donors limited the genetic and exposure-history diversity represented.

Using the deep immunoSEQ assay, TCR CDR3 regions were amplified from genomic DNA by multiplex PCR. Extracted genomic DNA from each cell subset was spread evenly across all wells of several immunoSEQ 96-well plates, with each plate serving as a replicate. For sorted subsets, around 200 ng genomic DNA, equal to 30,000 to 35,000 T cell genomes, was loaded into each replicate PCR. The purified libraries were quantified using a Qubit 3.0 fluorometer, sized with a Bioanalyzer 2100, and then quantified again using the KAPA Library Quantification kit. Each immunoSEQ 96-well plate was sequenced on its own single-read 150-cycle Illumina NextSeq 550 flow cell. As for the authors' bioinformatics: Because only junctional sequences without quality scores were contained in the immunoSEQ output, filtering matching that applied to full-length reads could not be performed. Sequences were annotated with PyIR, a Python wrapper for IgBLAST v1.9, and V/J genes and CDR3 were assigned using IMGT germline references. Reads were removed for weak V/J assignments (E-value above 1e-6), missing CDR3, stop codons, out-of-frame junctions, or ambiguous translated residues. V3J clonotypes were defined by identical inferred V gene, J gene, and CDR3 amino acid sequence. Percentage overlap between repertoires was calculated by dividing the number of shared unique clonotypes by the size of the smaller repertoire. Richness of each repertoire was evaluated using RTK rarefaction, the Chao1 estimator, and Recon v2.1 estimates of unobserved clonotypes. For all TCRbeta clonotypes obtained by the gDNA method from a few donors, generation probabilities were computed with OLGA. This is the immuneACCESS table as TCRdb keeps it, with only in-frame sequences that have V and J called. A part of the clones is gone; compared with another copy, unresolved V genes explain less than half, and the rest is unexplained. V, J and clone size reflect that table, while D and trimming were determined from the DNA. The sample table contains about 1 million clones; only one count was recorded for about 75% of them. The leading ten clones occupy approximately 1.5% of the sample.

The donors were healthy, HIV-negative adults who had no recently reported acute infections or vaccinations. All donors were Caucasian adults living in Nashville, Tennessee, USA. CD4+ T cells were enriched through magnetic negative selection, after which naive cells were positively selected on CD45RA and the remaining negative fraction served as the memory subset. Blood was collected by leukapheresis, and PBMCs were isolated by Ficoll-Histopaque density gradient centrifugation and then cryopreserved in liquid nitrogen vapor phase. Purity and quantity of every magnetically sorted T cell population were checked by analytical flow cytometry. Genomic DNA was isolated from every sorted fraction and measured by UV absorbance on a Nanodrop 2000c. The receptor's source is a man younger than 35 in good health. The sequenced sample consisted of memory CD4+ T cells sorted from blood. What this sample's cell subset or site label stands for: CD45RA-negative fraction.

The sequence in DNA is TGTGCCAGCAGCCCTGGGACAGGCTACAATGAGCAGTTCTTC. Its protein reads: CASSPGTGYNEQFF. The chain is made from TRBV5-4 and TRBJ2-1, and TRBD1 aligns with 8 junction nucleotides. Trimming removed 4 bases from V and 3 bases from J; the gene matches leave 3 bases unexplained. The germline V gene (reference sequence) specifies SGHNT as CDR1 and YYREEE as CDR2. From the cysteine through the phenylalanine, the CDR3 covers 14 amino acids. Here the CDR3 DNA is all that survives: 42 bases in frame from base 1.